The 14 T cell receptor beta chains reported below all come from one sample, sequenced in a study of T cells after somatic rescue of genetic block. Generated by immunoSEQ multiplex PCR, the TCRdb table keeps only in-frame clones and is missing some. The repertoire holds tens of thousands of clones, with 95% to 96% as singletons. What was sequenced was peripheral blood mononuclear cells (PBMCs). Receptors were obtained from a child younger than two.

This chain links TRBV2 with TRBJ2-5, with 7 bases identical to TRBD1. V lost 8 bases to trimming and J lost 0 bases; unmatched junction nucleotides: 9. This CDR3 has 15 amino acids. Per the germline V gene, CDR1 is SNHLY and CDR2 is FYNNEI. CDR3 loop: CASYGTALHQETQYF. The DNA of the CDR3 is TGTGCCAGCTATGGGACAGCCCTCCACCAAGAGACCCAGTACTTC.

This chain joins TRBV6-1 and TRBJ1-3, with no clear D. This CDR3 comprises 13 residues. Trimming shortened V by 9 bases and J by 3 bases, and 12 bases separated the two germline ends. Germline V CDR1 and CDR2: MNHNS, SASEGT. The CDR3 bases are TGTGCCAGTAGACACGGGTTTGGAAACACCATATATTTT. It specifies CASRHGFGNTIYF.

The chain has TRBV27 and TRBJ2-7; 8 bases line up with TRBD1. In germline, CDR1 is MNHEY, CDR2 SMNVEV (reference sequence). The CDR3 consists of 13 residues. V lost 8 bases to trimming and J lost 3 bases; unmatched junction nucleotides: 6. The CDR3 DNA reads TGTGCCAGCCAAGGACAGGGCAGCTACGAGCAGTACTTC. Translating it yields CASQGQGSYEQYF.

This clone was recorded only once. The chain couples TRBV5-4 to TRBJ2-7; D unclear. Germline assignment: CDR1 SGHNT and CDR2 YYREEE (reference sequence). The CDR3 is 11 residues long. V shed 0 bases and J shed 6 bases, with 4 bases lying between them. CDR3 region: CASSLDSEQYF. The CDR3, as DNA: TGTGCCAGCAGCTTGGACAGCGAGCAGTACTTC.

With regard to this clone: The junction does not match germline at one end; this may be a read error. The CDR3 is CASSPGDTQYF. The CDR3 region has the DNA TGTGCCAGCAGCCCAGGAGATACGCAGTATTTT. The rearrangement links TRBV4-1 to TRBJ2-3; D is undetermined. The CDR3 consists of 11 residues. Germline V gene data show CDR1 as MGHRA and CDR2 as YSYEKL.

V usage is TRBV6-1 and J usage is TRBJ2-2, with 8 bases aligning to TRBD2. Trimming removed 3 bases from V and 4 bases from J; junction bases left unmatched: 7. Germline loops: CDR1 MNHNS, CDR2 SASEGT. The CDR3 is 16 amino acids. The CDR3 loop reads CASSDRGLAGTGELFF. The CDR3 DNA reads TGTGCCAGCAGTGACCGCGGACTAGCTGGCACCGGGGAGCTGTTTTTT.

The chain's CDR3 is CASRELAGGSYEQYF. Here the CDR3 DNA reads TGCGCCAGCAGGGAGTTAGCGGGAGGCTCCTACGAGCAGTACTTC. V gene TRBV4-1 combines with J gene TRBJ2-7, with TRBD2 matching over 10 bases. J lost 0 bases, V lost 6 bases, and 5 bases had no gene match. CDR1 is MGHRA, CDR2 YSYEKL, per germline. The CDR3 loop spans 15 amino acids.

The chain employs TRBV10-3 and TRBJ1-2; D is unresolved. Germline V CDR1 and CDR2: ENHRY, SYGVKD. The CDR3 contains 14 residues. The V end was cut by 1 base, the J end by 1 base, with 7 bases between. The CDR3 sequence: CAISEFTDNYGYTF. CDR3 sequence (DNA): TGTGCCATCAGTGAGTTTACAGATAACTATGGCTACACCTTC.

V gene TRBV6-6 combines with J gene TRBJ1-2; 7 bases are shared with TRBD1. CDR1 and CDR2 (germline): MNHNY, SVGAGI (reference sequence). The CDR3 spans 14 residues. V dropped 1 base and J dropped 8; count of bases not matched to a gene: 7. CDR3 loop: CASSYFRQGRGYTF. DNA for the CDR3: TGTGCCAGCAGTTACTTCAGACAGGGAAGGGGCTACACCTTC.

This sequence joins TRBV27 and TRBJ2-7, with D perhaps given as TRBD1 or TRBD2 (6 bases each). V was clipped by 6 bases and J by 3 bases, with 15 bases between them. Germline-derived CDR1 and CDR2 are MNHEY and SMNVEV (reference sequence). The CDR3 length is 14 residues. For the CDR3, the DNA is TGTGCCAGCAGCCCAATCGGAGGGGGCTACGAGCAGTACTTC. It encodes CASSPIGGGYEQYF.

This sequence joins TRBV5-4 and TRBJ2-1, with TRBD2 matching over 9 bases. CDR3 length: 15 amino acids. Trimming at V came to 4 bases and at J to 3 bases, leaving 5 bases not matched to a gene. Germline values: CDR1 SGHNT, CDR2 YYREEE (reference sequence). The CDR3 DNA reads TGTGCCAGCAGCCCCTCAGCGGGAGGCTACAATGAGCAGTTCTTC. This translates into CASSPSAGGYNEQFF.

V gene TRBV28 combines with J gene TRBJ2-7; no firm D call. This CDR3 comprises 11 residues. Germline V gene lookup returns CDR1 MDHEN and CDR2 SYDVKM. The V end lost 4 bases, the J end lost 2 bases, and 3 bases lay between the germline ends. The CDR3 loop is CASSYTYEQYF. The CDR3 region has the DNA TGTGCCAGCAGTTACACCTACGAGCAGTACTTC.

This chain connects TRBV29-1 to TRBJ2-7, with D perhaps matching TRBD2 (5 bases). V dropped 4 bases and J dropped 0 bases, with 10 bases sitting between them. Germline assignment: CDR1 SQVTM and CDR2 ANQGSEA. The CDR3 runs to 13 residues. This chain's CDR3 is CSVGLGDSYEQYF. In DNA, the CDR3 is TGCAGCGTTGGGTTGGGAGACTCCTACGAGCAGTACTTC.

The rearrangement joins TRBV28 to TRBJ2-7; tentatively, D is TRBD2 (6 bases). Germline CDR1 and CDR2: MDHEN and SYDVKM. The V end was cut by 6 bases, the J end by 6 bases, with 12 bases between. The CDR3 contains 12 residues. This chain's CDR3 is CASRLAQGEQYF. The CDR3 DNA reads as TGTGCCAGCAGACTAGCCCAGGGCGAGCAGTACTTC.